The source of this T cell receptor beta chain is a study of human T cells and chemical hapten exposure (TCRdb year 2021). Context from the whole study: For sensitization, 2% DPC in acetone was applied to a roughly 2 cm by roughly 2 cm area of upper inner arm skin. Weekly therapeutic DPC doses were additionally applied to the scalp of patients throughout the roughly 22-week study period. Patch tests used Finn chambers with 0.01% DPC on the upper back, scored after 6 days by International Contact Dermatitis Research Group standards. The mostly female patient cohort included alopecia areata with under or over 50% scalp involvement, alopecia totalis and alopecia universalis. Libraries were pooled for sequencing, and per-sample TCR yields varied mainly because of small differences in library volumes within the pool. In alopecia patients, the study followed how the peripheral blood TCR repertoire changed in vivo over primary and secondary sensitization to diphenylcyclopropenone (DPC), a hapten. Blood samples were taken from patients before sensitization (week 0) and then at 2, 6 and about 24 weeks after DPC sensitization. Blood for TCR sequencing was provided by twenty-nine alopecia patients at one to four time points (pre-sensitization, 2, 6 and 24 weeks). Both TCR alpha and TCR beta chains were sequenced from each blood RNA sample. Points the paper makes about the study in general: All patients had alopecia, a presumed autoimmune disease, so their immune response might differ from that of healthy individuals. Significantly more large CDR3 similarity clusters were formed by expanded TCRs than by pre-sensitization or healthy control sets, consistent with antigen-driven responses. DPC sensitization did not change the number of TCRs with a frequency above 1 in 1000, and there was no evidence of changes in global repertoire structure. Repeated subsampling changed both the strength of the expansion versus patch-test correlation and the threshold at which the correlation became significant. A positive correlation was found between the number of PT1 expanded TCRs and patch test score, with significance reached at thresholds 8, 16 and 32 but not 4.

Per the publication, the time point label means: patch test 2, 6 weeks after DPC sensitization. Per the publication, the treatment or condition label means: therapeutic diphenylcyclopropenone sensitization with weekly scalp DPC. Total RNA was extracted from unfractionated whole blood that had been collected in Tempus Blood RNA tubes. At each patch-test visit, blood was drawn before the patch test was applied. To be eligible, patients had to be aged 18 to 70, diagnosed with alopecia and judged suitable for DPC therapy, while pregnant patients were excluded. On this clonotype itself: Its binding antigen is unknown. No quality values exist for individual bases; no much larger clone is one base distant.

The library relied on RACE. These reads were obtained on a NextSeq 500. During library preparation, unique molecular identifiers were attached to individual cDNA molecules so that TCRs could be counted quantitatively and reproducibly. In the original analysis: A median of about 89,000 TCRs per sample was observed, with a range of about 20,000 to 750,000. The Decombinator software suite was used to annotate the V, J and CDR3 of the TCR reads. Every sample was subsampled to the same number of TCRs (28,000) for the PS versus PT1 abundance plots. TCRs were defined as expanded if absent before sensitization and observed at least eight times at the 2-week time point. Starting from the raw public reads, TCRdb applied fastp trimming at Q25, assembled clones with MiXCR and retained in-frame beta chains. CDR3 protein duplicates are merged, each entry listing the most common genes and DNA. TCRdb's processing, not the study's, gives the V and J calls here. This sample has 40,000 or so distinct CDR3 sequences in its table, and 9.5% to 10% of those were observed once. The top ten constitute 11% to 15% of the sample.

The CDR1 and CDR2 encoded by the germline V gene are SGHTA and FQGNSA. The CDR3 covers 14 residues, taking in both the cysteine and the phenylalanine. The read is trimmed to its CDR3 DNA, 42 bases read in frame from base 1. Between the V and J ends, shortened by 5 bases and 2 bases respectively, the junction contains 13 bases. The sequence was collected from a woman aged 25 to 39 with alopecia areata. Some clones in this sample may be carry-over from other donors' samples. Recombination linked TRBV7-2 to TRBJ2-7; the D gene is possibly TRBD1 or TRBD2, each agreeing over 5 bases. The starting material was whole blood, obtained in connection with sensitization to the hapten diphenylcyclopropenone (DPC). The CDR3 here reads CASSPRDGTYEQYF. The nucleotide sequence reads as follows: TGTGCCAGCAGCCCCCGGGACGGGACCTACGAGCAGTACTTC.